This T cell receptor (beta chain) was captured by sequencing in a study of blood T cell repertoires in COVID-19. TCRdb's table, derived via immunoSEQ multiplex PCR, lists solely in-frame clones and lacks some. The sample yields fewer than 350,000 clones, just over 90% seen once. Enrolled through a virtual design, the participants were between roughly 18 and 100 years of age and came from 24 US areas. In assigning cohorts, the study relied on participant-reported clinical history. The CDR3 spans 13 residues. Trimming stripped 3 bases from V and 6 bases from J, with 11 bases between. Germline CDR1 is MDHEN and CDR2 is SYDVKM.

The sequence derives from a woman aged 40 to 50 with acute COVID-19. The V call is TRBV28, the J call TRBJ1-2; D is uncertain. The sequenced sample consisted of PBMCs or T cells enriched from blood (not recorded which). The CDR3 DNA reads TGTGCCAGCAGTTTTATTTTCTTCGATGGCTACACCTTC. It yields the protein CASSFIFFDGYTF.